This TCR beta chain stems from a study of spatial heterogeneity in lung cancer. Whole-study context: Consistent detection of more beta-chain than alpha-chain sequences was observed. Matched bulk RNA-seq provided a T cell module score, and TCR transcript counts in tumor regions correlated strongly with it. Study-wide points: Tracking of tumor mutation counts was seen in expanded intratumoral alpha and beta TCR counts. Expanded TCR counts, ubiquitous and regional, correlated respectively with ubiquitous and regional nonsynonymous mutation counts.

This clonotype qualifies as medium-sized. Its matching antigen is unknown. For a library built for alpha chains, this beta chain is a stray read; little rests on its size. TCRdb re-called the 5' RACE reads through MiXCR, storing one row per CDR3 protein. The sample shows fewer than 3,000 distinct CDR3 sequences, about 49% of them seen only once. Time point described: sample taken at primary tumor resection. Donation came from about 72 patients with untreated early-stage non-small cell lung cancer. This CDR3 has 15 residues. The germline gives CDR1 MNHEY, CDR2 SVGEGT. J gave up 3 bases and V 5 bases, and 5 bases lay outside the gene matches.

This chain connects TRBV6-2 or TRBV6-3 to TRBJ2-3; 10 bases map to TRBD2. This clonotype was obtained from a male donor with early-stage non-small cell lung cancer. Sequenced material: lung tumor tissue, taken at surgery. CDR3 region: CASSLAGDQTDTQYF. CDR3 in DNA: TGTGCCAGCAGTCTAGCGGGAGATCAGACAGATACGCAGTATTTT.